One and the same sample provided the 13 T cell receptor beta chains below, sequenced in a study of T cell responses to AZD1222 COVID-19 vaccine. TCRdb's copy holds only in-frame clones and misses some; the assay was immunoSEQ multiplex PCR. The repertoire consists of fewer than 110,000 clones, with 91% occurring once and the leading ten covering over 40%. Sequences were derived from peripheral blood, sampled on day 0 of AZD1222 vaccination. The receptors here all came from an adult in good health.

This clone was seen once. V is TRBV28 and J is TRBJ2-6; 12 positions match TRBD2. The J segment lost 0 bases and the V segment lost 5 bases, leaving 8 bases of the junction unmatched. Germline loops: CDR1 MDHEN, CDR2 SYDVKM. The CDR3 consists of 19 residues. The chain's CDR3 is CASSATGTSGPSGANVLTF. CDR3 in DNA: TGTGCCAGCAGTGCGACCGGGACTAGCGGGCCCTCTGGGGCCAACGTCCTGACTTTC.

V gene TRBV6-5 combines with J gene TRBJ2-7; 7 nucleotides agree with TRBD2. The CDR3 runs to 16 residues. V shed 0 bases and J 7 bases; nucleotides not matched to a gene: 12. In germline, CDR1 is MNHEY, CDR2 SVGAGI. The DNA of the CDR3 is TGTGCCAGCAGTTACTCGGGGACTACGACGCGAACAGAGCAGTACTTC. Residues: CASSYSGTTTRTEQYF.

The chain is built from TRBV10-3 and TRBJ1-1, with D possibly matching TRBD1 (5 bases). Between the trimmed V and J ends, which lost 7 bases and 4 bases, there was a span of 10 bases. Germline V CDR1 and CDR2: ENHRY, SYGVKD. This CDR3 region has 12 residues. The CDR3 nucleotides read TGTGCCATCAACTCAGGGATCACTGAAGCTTTCTTT. It is translated as CAINSGITEAFF.

With regard to this clone: Different DNA sequences within this sample yield the same CDR3. The chain has TRBV10-1 and TRBJ2-7, with D possibly matching TRBD1 (6 bases). Germline V gives CDR1 WNHNN, CDR2 SYGVQD (reference sequence). The CDR3 contains 13 residues. V lost 5 bases and J lost 2, with 10 bases in between. CDR3 in amino acids: CASSLTGTYEQYF. The CDR3 coding sequence is TGCGCCAGCAGTTTGACAGGTACCTACGAGCAGTACTTC.

This clone was seen once. The chain joins TRBV2 to TRBJ1-3, with a possible D match to TRBD1 (5 bases). V was shortened by 11 bases and J by 2 bases, with 13 bases between the two germline ends. Germline-derived CDR1 and CDR2 are SNHLY and FYNNEI. The CDR3 is 13 amino acids. CDR3 loop: CAGSQGAGNTIYF. Here the CDR3 DNA reads TGTGCCGGTTCCCAGGGCGCTGGAAACACCATATATTTT.

The chain joins TRBV9 to TRBJ2-7, with D possibly TRBD2 on 6 matching bases. V lost 0 bases, J lost 4 bases, and 14 bases lay in between. The V gene's germline CDR1 is SGDLS and CDR2 YYNGEE. This CDR3 is 15 amino acids long. This CDR3 reads CASSVGTGATYEQYF. The CDR3, as DNA: TGTGCCAGCAGCGTAGGGACGGGAGCCACTTACGAGCAGTACTTC.

The genes are TRBV29-1 and TRBJ1-1; D not certain. The germline gives CDR1 SQVTM, CDR2 ANQGSEA. V dropped 4 bases and J dropped 2 bases, with 11 bases sitting between them. This CDR3 comprises 13 residues. CDR3 nucleotide sequence: TGCAGCGTTGGTAGGGTCTTAAACACTGAAGCTTTCTTT. Protein: CSVGRVLNTEAFF.

The rearrangement joins TRBV19 to TRBJ2-2; possible D gene TRBD1, 6 bases. V lost 3 bases and J lost 7, with 15 bases in between. The CDR3 is 15 residues long. The V gene's germline CDR1 is LNHDA and CDR2 SQIVND (reference sequence). The DNA for the CDR3 is TGTGCCAGTAGTATGCGGCAGGGGATGGGCGGGGAGCTGTTTTTT. This translates into CASSMRQGMGGELFF.

The V call is TRBV10-1, the J call TRBJ2-3; D is unresolved. The CDR3 consists of 16 residues. V dropped 3 bases and J dropped 2 bases, with 15 bases sitting between them. Germline CDR1 is WNHNN and CDR2 is SYGVQD (reference sequence). The CDR3 coding sequence is TGCGCCAGCAGTGACCTCAGACGAGGCCCCACAGATACGCAGTATTTT. It is translated as CASSDLRRGPTDTQYF.

This clone was counted once. For the CDR3, the DNA is TGTGCCAGCAGCTTAGGGGAGACTAGTAACACAGATACGCAGTATTTT. Translation: CASSLGETSNTDTQYF. J is TRBJ2-3 and V is TRBV7-9; D is perhaps TRBD2 (6 bases). The CDR3 covers 16 residues. Germline V gene sequence: CDR1 SEHNR, CDR2 FQNEAQ (reference sequence). Trimming pared 1 base from V and 2 bases from J, leaving 13 bases between.

The rearrangement joins TRBV6-2 or TRBV6-3 to TRBJ2-1; TRBD2 matches 11 bases. The CDR3 has 15 amino acids. The germline gives CDR1 MNHEY, CDR2 SVGEGT. After removal of 6 bases from V and 7 bases from J, the junction contained 8 bases not matched to a gene. CDR3 in DNA: TGTGCCAGCAGCCGAGCGACTAGCGGGATGAATGAGCAGTTCTTC. It encodes CASSRATSGMNEQFF.

This clone was seen a single time. The V gene is TRBV27, the J gene TRBJ1-2; D is perhaps TRBD1 (6 bases). CDR1 is MNHEY and CDR2 is SMNVEV in the germline V gene (reference sequence). CDR3 length equals 13 residues. Trimming removed 4 bases at V and 4 bases at J, with 10 bases between. This CDR3 reads CASSSRGTYGYTF. The DNA for the CDR3 is TGTGCCAGCAGTTCCAGGGGTACCTATGGCTACACCTTC.

This clone was detected once. The chain couples TRBV12-3 or TRBV12-4 to TRBJ1-1; 7 bases are shared with TRBD1. The CDR3 totals 13 residues. V was pared by 6 bases and J by 4 bases, with 5 bases of the junction left unmatched. Here the CDR3 DNA reads TGTGCCAGCAGCCTCTCAGGGGGCACTGAAGCTTTCTTT. It codes for CASSLSGGTEAFF.